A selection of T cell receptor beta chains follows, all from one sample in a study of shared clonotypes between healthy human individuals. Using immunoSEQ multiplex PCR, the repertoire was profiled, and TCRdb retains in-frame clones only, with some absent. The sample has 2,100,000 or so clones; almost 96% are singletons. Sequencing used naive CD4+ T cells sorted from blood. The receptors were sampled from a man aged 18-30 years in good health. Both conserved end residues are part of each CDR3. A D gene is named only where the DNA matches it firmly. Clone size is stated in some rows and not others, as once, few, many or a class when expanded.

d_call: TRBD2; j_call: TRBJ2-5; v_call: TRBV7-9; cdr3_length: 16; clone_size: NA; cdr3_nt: TGTGCCAGCAGCGAGGGCGGACTAGCAGCGGCCGAGACCCAGTACTTC; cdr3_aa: CASSEGGLAAAETQYF
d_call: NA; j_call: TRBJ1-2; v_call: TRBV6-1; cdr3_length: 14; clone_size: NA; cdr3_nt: TGTGCCAGCAGCCAAGGACAGTTTAACTATGGCTACACCTTC; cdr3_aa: CASSQGQFNYGYTF
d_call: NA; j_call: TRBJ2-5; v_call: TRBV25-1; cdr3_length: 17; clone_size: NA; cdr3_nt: TGTGCCAGCAGTGAATTCGAGCGGGCACTAACTCAAGAGACCCAGTACTTC; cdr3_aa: CASSEFERALTQETQYF
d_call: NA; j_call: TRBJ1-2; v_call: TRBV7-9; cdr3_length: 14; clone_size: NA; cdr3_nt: TGTGCCAGCAGCCCCTCAGTTGGGGGGCGCGGCTACACCTTC; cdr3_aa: CASSPSVGGRGYTF
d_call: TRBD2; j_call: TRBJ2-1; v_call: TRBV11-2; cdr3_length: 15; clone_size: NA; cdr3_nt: TGTGCCAGCAGCCCCAGCGGGACCCTCTACCATGAGCAGTTCTTC; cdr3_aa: CASSPSGTLYHEQFF
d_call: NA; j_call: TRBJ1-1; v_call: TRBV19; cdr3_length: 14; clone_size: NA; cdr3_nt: TGTGCCAGTAGTTCAGACGGCTGGAGCACTGAAGCTTTCTTT; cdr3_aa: CASSSDGWSTEAFF
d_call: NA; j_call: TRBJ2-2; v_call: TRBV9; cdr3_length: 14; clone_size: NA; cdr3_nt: TGTGCCAGCAGCGTAGATGGCAGACCCGGGGAGCTGTTTTTT; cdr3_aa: CASSVDGRPGELFF
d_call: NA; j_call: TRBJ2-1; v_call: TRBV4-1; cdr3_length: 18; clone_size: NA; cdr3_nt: TGCGCCAGCAGCCAAGTAGTGGCTAGGAGGAATCTGTCAAATGAGCAGTTCTTC; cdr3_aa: CASSQVVARRNLSNEQFF
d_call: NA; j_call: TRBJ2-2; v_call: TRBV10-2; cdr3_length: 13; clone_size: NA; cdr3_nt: TGCGGCTCCAGGGGGGAGGGAACCGGGGAGCTGTTTTTT; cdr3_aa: CGSRGEGTGELFF
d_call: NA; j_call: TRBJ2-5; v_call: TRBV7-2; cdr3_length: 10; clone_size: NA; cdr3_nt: TGTGCCAGCAGCTTGGAGACCCAGTACTTC; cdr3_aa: CASSLETQYF
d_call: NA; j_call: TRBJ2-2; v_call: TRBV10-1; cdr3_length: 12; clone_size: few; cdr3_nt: TGCGCCAGCAGTGAGATGTACGGGGAGCTGTTTTTT; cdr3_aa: CASSEMYGELFF
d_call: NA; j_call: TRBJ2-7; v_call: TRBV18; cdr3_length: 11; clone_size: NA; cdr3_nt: TGTGCCAGCTCAGCCGCCTACGAGCAGTACTTC; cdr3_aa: CASSAAYEQYF
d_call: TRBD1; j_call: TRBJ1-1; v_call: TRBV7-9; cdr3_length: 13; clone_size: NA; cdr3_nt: TGTGCCAGCAGCTTCGGACAGGGCACTGAAGCTTTCTTT; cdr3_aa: CASSFGQGTEAFF
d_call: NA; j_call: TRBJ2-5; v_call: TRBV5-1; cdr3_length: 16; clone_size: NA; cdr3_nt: TGCGCCAGCAGCTTGGCCAGTAAGAGGGCCCAGGAGACCCAGTACTTC; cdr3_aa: CASSLASKRAQETQYF
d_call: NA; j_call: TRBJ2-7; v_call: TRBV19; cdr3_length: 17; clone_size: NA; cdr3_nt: TGTGCCAGTAGTTATTCCGGCCACAAGGCGATTCCCTACGAGCAGTACTTC; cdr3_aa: CASSYSGHKAIPYEQYF
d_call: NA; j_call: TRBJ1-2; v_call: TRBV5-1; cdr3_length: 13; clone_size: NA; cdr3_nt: TGCGCCAGCAGTCCGGACGTAGGATATGGCTACACCTTC; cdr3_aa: CASSPDVGYGYTF
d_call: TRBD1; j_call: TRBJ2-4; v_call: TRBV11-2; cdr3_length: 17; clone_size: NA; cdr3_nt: TGTGCCAGCAGCTTAAAGGACAGGGAGATGGCCAAAAACATTCAGTACTTC; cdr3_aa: CASSLKDREMAKNIQYF